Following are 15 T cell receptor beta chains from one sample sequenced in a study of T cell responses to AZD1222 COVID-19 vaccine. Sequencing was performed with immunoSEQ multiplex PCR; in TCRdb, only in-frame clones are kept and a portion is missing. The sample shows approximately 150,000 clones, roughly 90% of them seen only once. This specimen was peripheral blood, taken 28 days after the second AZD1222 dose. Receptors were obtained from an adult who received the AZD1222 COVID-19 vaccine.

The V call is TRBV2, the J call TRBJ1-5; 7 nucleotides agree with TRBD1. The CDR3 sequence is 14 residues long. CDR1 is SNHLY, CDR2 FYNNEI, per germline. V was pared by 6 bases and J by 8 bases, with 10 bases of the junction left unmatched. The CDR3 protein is CASRMGQFPEPQHF. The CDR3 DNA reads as TGTGCCAGCAGGATGGGACAGTTTCCCGAGCCCCAGCATTTT.

Written as DNA, the CDR3 is TGTGCCAGTTCCAGGGTAGACGCTGCAACTAATGAAAAACTGTTTTTT. Translating it yields CASSRVDAATNEKLFF. The rearrangement uses TRBV27 and TRBJ1-4, with D maybe TRBD1 (5 bases). This CDR3 has 16 amino acids. The V end was cut by 9 bases, the J end by 0 bases, with 17 bases between. The germline CDR1 and CDR2 sequences are MNHEY and SMNVEV (reference sequence).

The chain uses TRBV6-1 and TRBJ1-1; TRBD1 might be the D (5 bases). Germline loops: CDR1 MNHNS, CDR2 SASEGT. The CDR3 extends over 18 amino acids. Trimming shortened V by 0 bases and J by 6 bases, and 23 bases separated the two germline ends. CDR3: CASSEARGVGGNRAEAFF. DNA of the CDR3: TGTGCCAGCAGTGAAGCGAGAGGCGTGGGGGGGAATAGAGCTGAAGCTTTCTTT.

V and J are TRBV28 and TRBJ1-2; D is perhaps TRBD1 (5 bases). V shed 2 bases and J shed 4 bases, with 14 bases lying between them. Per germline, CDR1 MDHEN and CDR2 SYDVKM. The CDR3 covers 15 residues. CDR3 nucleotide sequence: TGTGCCAGCAGTTTAACGGGGCCCAACCTCTATGGCTACACCTTC. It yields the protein CASSLTGPNLYGYTF.

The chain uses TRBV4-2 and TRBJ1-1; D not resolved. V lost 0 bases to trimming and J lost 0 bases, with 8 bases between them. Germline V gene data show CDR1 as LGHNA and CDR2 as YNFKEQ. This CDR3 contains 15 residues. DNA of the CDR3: TGTGCCAGCAGCCAAGAAGGCGGGATGAACACTGAAGCTTTCTTT. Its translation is CASSQEGGMNTEAFF.

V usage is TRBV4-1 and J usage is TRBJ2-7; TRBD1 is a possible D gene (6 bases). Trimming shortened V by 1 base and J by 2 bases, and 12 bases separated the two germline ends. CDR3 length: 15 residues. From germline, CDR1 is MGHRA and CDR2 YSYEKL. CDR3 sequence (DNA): TGCGCCAGCAGCCAAGTGTGGGACAACGCCTACGAGCAGTACTTC. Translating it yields CASSQVWDNAYEQYF.

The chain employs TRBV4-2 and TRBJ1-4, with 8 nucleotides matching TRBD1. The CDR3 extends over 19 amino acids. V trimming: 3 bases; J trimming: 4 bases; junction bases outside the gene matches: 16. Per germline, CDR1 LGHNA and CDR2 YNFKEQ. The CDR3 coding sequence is TGTGCCAGCAGCCAGGCCCTTGGACAGGGAAGGGCGGGTAATGAAAAACTGTTTTTT. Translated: CASSQALGQGRAGNEKLFF.

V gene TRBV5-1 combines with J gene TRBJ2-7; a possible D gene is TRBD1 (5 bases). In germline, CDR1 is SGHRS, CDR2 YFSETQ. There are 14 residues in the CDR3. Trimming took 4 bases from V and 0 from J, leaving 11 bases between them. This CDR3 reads CASSPKTASYEQYF. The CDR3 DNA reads TGCGCCAGCAGCCCTAAGACAGCCTCCTACGAGCAGTACTTC.

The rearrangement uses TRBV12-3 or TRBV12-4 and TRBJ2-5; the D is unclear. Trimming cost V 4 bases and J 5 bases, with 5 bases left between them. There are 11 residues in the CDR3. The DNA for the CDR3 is TGTGCCAGCAGTTATTTGGAGACCCAGTACTTC. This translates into CASSYLETQYF.

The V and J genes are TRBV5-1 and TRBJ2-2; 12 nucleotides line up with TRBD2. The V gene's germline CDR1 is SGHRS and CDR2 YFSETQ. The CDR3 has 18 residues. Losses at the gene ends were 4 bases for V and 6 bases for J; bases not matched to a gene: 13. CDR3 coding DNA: TGCGCCAGCAGCGCAAAGATGACTAGCGGGAGAGGGTCCGGGGAGCTGTTTTTT. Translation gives CASSAKMTSGRGSGELFF.

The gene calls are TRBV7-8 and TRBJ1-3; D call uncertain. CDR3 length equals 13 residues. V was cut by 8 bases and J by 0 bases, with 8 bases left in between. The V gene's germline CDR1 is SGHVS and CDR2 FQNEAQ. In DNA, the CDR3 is TGTGCCAGCGCCTCTGTCTCTGGAAACACCATATATTTT. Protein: CASASVSGNTIYF.

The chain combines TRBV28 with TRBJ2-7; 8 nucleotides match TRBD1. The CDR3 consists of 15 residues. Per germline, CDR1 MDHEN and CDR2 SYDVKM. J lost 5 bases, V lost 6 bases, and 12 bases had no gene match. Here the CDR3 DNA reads TGTGCCAGCAGAGCAGTCCAGGGGGCTTTCGACGAGCAGTACTTC. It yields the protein CASRAVQGAFDEQYF.

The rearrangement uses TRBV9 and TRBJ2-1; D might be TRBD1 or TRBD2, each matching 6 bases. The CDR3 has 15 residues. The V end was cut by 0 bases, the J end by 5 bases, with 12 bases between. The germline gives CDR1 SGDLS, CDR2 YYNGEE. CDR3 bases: TGTGCCAGCAGCGTAGTTTCGGGGGCCAACAATGAGCAGTTCTTC. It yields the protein CASSVVSGANNEQFF.

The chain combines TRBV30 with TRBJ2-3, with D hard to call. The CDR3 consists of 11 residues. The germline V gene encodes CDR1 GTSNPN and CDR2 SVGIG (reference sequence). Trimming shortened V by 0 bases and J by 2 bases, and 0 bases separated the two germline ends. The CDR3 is CAWSVTDTQYF. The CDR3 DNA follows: TGTGCCTGGAGTGTCACAGATACGCAGTATTTT. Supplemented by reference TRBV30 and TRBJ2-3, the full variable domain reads SQTIHQWPATLVQPVGSPLSLECTVEGTSNPNLYWYRQAAGRGLQLLFYSVGIGQISSEVPQNLSASRPQDRQFILSSKKLLLSDSGFYLCAWSVTDTQYFGPGTRLTVL.

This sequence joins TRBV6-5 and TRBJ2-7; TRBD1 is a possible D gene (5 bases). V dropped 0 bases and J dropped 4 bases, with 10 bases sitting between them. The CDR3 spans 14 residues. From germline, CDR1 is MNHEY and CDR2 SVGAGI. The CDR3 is CASSYSARVYEQYF. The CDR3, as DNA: TGTGCCAGCAGTTACTCGGCCAGGGTGTACGAGCAGTACTTC.